The 15 T cell receptor beta chains below were found in one sample sequenced in a study of cytomegalovirus exposure and HLA in healthy donors. Vbeta (60) and Jbeta (13) primers were used in the PCR. Sequencing was performed with immunoSEQ multiplex PCR; in TCRdb, only in-frame clones are kept and a portion is missing. The sample includes about 97,000 clones, roughly 80% of them seen just once. Sequenced input: PBMCs. These receptors were obtained from a man in his forties in good health and CMV-seronegative.

This clone was recorded once. The chain links TRBV13 to TRBJ2-5; perhaps TRBD1 as D (6 bases). The CDR3 runs to 16 residues. V lost 4 bases and J lost 4, with 19 bases in between. CDR1 PRHDT and CDR2 FYEKMQ come from the germline V gene (reference sequence). The CDR3 region has the DNA TGTGCCAGCAGCTCCCGATTAACAGGGCTCGGAGAGACCCAGTACTTC. Translated, it gives CASSSRLTGLGETQYF.

This clone was seen only a few times. The sample holds other DNA sequences that translate to the same CDR3. The V call is TRBV29-1, the J call TRBJ1-2; the match to TRBD1 covers 8 bases. The CDR3 sequence is 13 residues long. V was clipped by 2 bases and J by 4 bases; unmatched bases: 3. Per the germline V gene, CDR1 is SQVTM and CDR2 is ANQGSEA. The CDR3 region is CSVETGGSYGYTF. The CDR3 nucleotides read TGCAGCGTTGAAACAGGGGGGTCCTATGGCTACACCTTC.

Details on this clone: Germline and junction disagree at one end, which may indicate a read error. The V and J genes are TRBV7-9 and TRBJ2-3; D may be TRBD2 (5 bases). The V gene's germline CDR1 is SEHNR and CDR2 FQNEAQ (reference sequence). The CDR3 totals 14 residues. The CDR3 sequence: CSSILGRGTDTQYF. DNA for the CDR3: TGTTCCAGCATCCTCGGGCGGGGCACAGATACGCAGTATTTT.

This chain uses TRBV5-6 with TRBJ1-1; a weak D match, TRBD1 (5 bases). The V gene's germline CDR1 is SGHDT and CDR2 YYEEEE. The CDR3 sequence is 15 residues long. V was clipped by 4 bases and J by 3 bases, with 16 bases between them. CDR3 sequence: CASSVGAVGHTEAFF. The CDR3 nucleotides read TGTGCCAGCAGCGTTGGGGCTGTAGGGCACACTGAAGCTTTCTTT.

This chain links TRBV11-3 with TRBJ2-3; 8 bases map to TRBD2. The CDR3 consists of 17 residues. In germline, CDR1 is SGHNT, CDR2 YENEEA. V was pared by 0 bases and J by 4 bases, with 9 bases of the junction left unmatched. The CDR3 bases are TGTGCCAGCAGCTTAGAGGGGTTAGCGGGGAACGCAGATACGCAGTATTTT. This translates into CASSLEGLAGNADTQYF.

This clone was counted a few times. This chain uses TRBV7-6 with TRBJ2-2, with 11 bases lining up with TRBD2. Trimming cost V 3 bases and J 5 bases; bases outside gene matches: 5. The CDR3 spans 16 residues. Germline CDR1 reads SGHVS; CDR2 reads FNYEAQ. The CDR3 sequence: CASSFISGGGTGELFF. CDR3 in DNA: TGTGCCAGCAGCTTTATTAGCGGGGGGGGAACCGGGGAGCTGTTTTTT.

The CDR3 DNA is TGTGCCAGCAGCCTCCAGGGAACCCTCCACTTT. Translated, it gives CASSLQGTLHF. V and J are TRBV11-2 and TRBJ1-6, with D possibly being TRBD1 (5 bases). CDR1 SGHAT and CDR2 FQNNGV come from the germline V gene. The CDR3 length is 11 residues. The ends were cut back, 5 bases at V and 14 bases at J, with 10 bases in the middle.

The chain is built from TRBV19 and TRBJ2-2; no definite D call. Germline CDR1 reads LNHDA; CDR2 reads SQIVND (reference sequence). The CDR3 runs to 14 residues. V was trimmed by 6 bases and J by 1 base, leaving 9 bases between them. CDR3 nucleotides: TGTGCCAGTAGCGCCCAGGAGAACACCGGGGAGCTGTTTTTT. This encodes CASSAQENTGELFF. The full variable domain, with the rest looked up from reference TRBV19 and TRBJ2-2, is DGGITQSPKYLFRKEGQNVTLSCEQNLNHDAMYWYRQDPGQGLRLIYYSQIVNDFQKGDIAEGYSVSREKKESFPLTVTSAQKNPTAFYLCASSAQENTGELFFGEGSRLTVL.

CDR3 region: CAISAPIAGGPYEQYF. CDR3 coding DNA: TGTGCCATCAGTGCCCCTATAGCGGGGGGGCCCTACGAGCAGTACTTC. The gene calls are TRBV10-3 and TRBJ2-7, with 11 bases that match TRBD2. Germline V gene data show CDR1 as ENHRY and CDR2 as SYGVKD. The CDR3 loop spans 16 amino acids. The V gene end was trimmed by 4 bases and the J gene end by 2 bases; junction bases not matched to a gene: 7.

The chain couples TRBV5-6 to TRBJ2-3; unclear D gene. CDR3 length: 14 amino acids. Trimming removed 4 bases at V and 3 bases at J, with 12 bases between. Germline V lookup: CDR1 SGHDT, CDR2 YYEEEE. The CDR3 loop reads CASSRTGGTDTQYF. The CDR3 region has the DNA TGTGCCAGCAGCCGAACGGGTGGGACAGATACGCAGTATTTT.

The chain uses TRBV5-6 and TRBJ1-1; D perhaps matches TRBD1 (6 bases). Trimming left V 0 bases short and J 2 bases short, with 11 bases between. The CDR3 totals 15 residues. Germline V gene lookup returns CDR1 SGHDT and CDR2 YYEEEE. DNA of the CDR3: TGTGCCAGCAGCTTGGCCGGGACACTTAACACTGAAGCTTTCTTT. Translating gives CASSLAGTLNTEAFF.

In its sample, this clone was seen many times. The genes are TRBV7-9 and TRBJ1-1, with D hard to call. Germline V gene lookup returns CDR1 SEHNR and CDR2 FQNEAQ (reference sequence). The CDR3 runs to 16 residues. The V end was cut by 5 bases, the J end by 3 bases, with 19 bases between. CDR3 nucleotide sequence: TGTGCCAGCAGCCCGCTTACGTGGGAGCTGGACACTGAAGCTTTCTTT. It is translated as CASSPLTWELDTEAFF.

The table lists this clone with a few counts. The chain recombines TRBV20-1 with TRBJ1-1; no firm D call. The CDR3 runs to 11 residues. V gave up 1 base and J gave up 10 bases, with 10 bases separating them. CDR1 is DFQATT, CDR2 SNEGSKA, per germline (reference sequence). CDR3 region: CSARVSEVAFF. The CDR3 DNA reads as TGCAGTGCTAGAGTATCGGAGGTAGCTTTCTTT.

The chain carries TRBV30 and TRBJ1-1; D is perhaps TRBD1 (5 bases). This CDR3 has 14 residues. The V gene lost 7 bases and the J gene lost 0 bases, with 15 bases spanning the gap. CDR1 is GTSNPN, CDR2 SVGIG, per germline (reference sequence). The CDR3 DNA follows: TGTGCCTTACATTTAGGGGTAATGAACACTGAAGCTTTCTTT. Translation: CALHLGVMNTEAFF. The entire variable domain, with the rest obtained from reference TRBV30 and TRBJ1-1, is as follows: SQTIHQWPATLVQPVGSPLSLECTVEGTSNPNLYWYRQAAGRGLQLLFYSVGIGQISSEVPQNLSASRPQDRQFILSSKKLLLSDSGFYLCALHLGVMNTEAFFGQGTRLTVV.

This CDR3 reads CASGTGVAEAFF. The CDR3 region has the DNA TGTGCCAGCGGGACAGGGGTCGCTGAAGCTTTCTTT. This chain joins TRBV2 and TRBJ1-1, with 10 bases matching TRBD1. Germline CDR1 is SNHLY and CDR2 is FYNNEI. This CDR3 contains 12 residues. J lost 6 bases, V lost 8 bases, and 3 bases had no gene match. The variable domain in full, completed from reference TRBV2 and TRBJ1-1, reads EPEVTQTPSHQVTQMGQEVILRCVPISNHLYFYWYRQILGQKVEFLVSFYNNEISEKSEIFDDQFSVERPDGSNFTLKIRSTKLEDSAMYFCASGTGVAEAFFGQGTRLTVV.